This entry lists 22 T cell receptor beta chains sequenced from one sample in a study of glioma-infiltrating T cells after dendritic cell vaccination. TCRdb keeps only in-frame clones here, not all; method: immunoSEQ multiplex PCR. The sample carries tens of thousands of clones, 79% recorded once. The sample was blood, taken before dendritic cell vaccination. The receptors were sampled from a human donor with glioblastoma.

By frequency in the sample, this clone is medium-sized. The chain recombines TRBV5-4 with TRBJ1-2, with TRBD1 identical over 10 bases. The CDR3 is made up of 16 amino acids. CDR1 is SGHNT and CDR2 is YYREEE in the germline V gene (reference sequence). Losses at the gene ends were 6 bases for V and 0 bases for J; bases not matched to a gene: 8. The CDR3 region is CASIMDRGIANYGYTF. CDR3 DNA: TGTGCCAGCATCATGGACAGGGGGATAGCTAACTATGGCTACACCTTC.

This chain joins TRBV7-6 and TRBJ2-5; a possible D gene is TRBD2 (5 bases). The J call could be wrong; TRBJ2-7 is a better fit for the DNA end. Germline CDR1 is SGHVS and CDR2 is FNYEAQ. The CDR3 loop spans 16 amino acids. Written as DNA, the CDR3 is TGTGCCAGCAGCTCCCGCGATCCTAGCAGATCCCACGAGCAGTACTTC. Translating it yields CASSSRDPSRSHEQYF.

This chain links TRBV5-1 with TRBJ1-3; possibly TRBD1 for D (6 bases). This CDR3 is built from 15 residues. Trimming cost V 1 base and J 4 bases, with 12 bases left between them. Germline CDR1 is SGHRS and CDR2 is YFSETQ. The CDR3 here is CASSLKSGVGNTIYF. The CDR3 DNA sequence: TGCGCCAGCAGCTTGAAGTCAGGGGTCGGAAACACCATATATTTT.

The J gene is TRBJ2-7, the V gene TRBV6-5; D remains ambiguous. Germline V lookup: CDR1 MNHEY, CDR2 SVGAGI. The length of the CDR3 is 11 residues. Trimming stripped 2 bases from V and 9 bases from J, with 8 bases between. CDR3 DNA sequence: TGTGCCAGCAGTTACGAACTGAGGCAGTACTTC. Amino acid sequence: CASSYELRQYF.

The rearrangement joins TRBV15 to TRBJ2-1; 10 nucleotides align to TRBD2. Germline values: CDR1 LNHNV, CDR2 YYDKDF (reference sequence). Unmatched junction bases numbered 12, after V lost 0 bases and J lost 16 bases. The CDR3 has 15 residues. The CDR3 here is CATSRDLAGGTAEFF. Written as DNA, the CDR3 is TGTGCCACCAGCAGAGATTTAGCGGGAGGTACCGCCGAATTCTTC.

This chain joins TRBV27 and TRBJ1-4, with 8 bases fitting TRBD1. Unmatched junction bases numbered 1, after V lost 4 bases and J lost 3 bases. In germline, CDR1 is MNHEY, CDR2 SMNVEV (reference sequence). The CDR3 sequence is 14 residues long. The CDR3 sequence is CASSWTGSNEKLFF. For the CDR3, the DNA is TGTGCCAGCAGTTGGACAGGGTCTAATGAAAAACTGTTTTTT.

The chain combines TRBV5-1 with TRBJ1-4; 9 bases align to TRBD1. CDR1 is SGHRS, CDR2 YFSETQ, per germline. This CDR3 comprises 14 residues. The V and J ends lost 4 bases and 6 bases, in that order; junction bases with no gene match: 4. In DNA form, the CDR3 reads TGCGCCAGCAGCCCCGGGACAGGGCATGAAAAACTGTTTTTT. The encoded protein is CASSPGTGHEKLFF.

This clone occurred once. This chain connects TRBV6-1 to TRBJ2-7; the match to TRBD1 covers 12 bases. This CDR3 contains 11 residues. The V and J ends lost 9 bases and 10 bases, in that order; junction bases with no gene match: 4. Germline V lookup: CDR1 MNHNS, CDR2 SASEGT. The CDR3 loop reads CASGTGGAQYF. The DNA of the CDR3 is TGTGCCAGTGGGACAGGGGGCGCTCAGTACTTC.

This clone was seen only once. This chain joins TRBV11-2 and TRBJ1-1; no clear D. The CDR3 extends over 14 amino acids. The V gene lost 4 bases and the J gene lost 5 bases, with 14 bases spanning the gap. CDR1 is SGHAT and CDR2 is FQNNGV in the germline V gene. CDR3 sequence (DNA): TGTGCCAGCAGCTCCAAGAGCTTGTGGACTGAAGCTTTCTTT. This encodes CASSSKSLWTEAFF.

The chain has TRBV7-3 and TRBJ2-1, with D hard to call. Deletions cut 6 bases from V and 2 bases from J, with 14 bases between. In germline, CDR1 is SGHTA, CDR2 FQGTGA. This CDR3 comprises 15 residues. In nucleotides, the CDR3 is TGTGCCAGCAGATCCGGTTCGGTTCCCTACAATGAGCAGTTCTTC. Its protein product is CASRSGSVPYNEQFF. Full variable domain (missing parts from reference TRBV7-3 and TRBJ2-1): GAGVSQTPSNKVTEKGKYVELRCDPISGHTALYWYRQSLGQGPEFLIYFQGTGAADDSGLPNDRFFAVRPEGSVSTLKIQRTERGDSAVYLCASRSGSVPYNEQFFGPGTRLTVL.

V and J are TRBV15 and TRBJ1-3; 7 bases match TRBD1. The CDR3 covers 13 residues. Losses at the gene ends were 5 bases for V and 8 bases for J; bases not matched to a gene: 6. The germline gives CDR1 LNHNV, CDR2 YYDKDF (reference sequence). The CDR3 sequence is CATSQGDRDTIYF. The CDR3 nucleotides read TGTGCCACCAGCCAAGGTGACAGGGACACCATATATTTT.

The CDR3 protein is CASSLNLQETQYF. In DNA form, the CDR3 reads TGCGCCAGCAGCTTGAACCTTCAGGAGACCCAGTACTTC. The chain has TRBV5-1 and TRBJ2-5; no definite D call. The CDR3 sequence is 13 residues long. Germline CDR1 is SGHRS and CDR2 is YFSETQ. V lost 1 base to trimming and J lost 5 bases, with 9 bases between them.

The chain couples TRBV5-6 to TRBJ2-5, with 9 positions matching TRBD2. The CDR3 is made up of 14 amino acids. From germline, CDR1 is SGHDT and CDR2 YYEEEE. The J segment lost 4 bases and the V segment lost 4 bases, leaving 5 bases of the junction unmatched. CDR3 sequence (DNA): TGTGCCAGCAGCCGCGGGAGGGCCGGAGAGACCCAGTACTTC. It codes for CASSRGRAGETQYF. The variable domain in full, with the rest retrieved from reference TRBV5-6 and TRBJ2-5, is DAGVTQSPTHLIKTRGQQVTLRCSPKSGHDTVSWYQQALGQGPQFIFQYYEEEERQRGNFPDRFSGHQFPNYSSELNVNALLLGDSALYLCASSRGRAGETQYFGPGTRLLVL.

The chain links TRBV7-9 to TRBJ2-1; D gene ambiguous. Trimming removed 5 bases at V and 1 base at J, with 3 bases between. Per the germline V gene, CDR1 is SEHNR and CDR2 is FQNEAQ (reference sequence). The CDR3 runs 12 residues. The CDR3 coding sequence is TGTGCCAGCAGCCGTTCCTACAATGAGCAGTTCTTC. It specifies CASSRSYNEQFF.

This chain joins TRBV9 and TRBJ2-5; no clear D gene. Germline CDR1 and CDR2: SGDLS and YYNGEE. This CDR3 is 14 amino acids long. The V gene lost 4 bases and the J gene lost 5 bases, with 15 bases spanning the gap. CDR3 loop: CASSTRPAGETQYF. Here the CDR3 DNA reads TGTGCCAGCAGCACTCGACCAGCCGGGGAGACCCAGTACTTC.

The chain's CDR3 is CASSQGRQGNYGYTF. CDR3 coding DNA: TGTGCCAGCTCACAAGGTCGACAGGGAAACTATGGCTACACCTTC. This chain joins TRBV18 and TRBJ1-2, with 7 nucleotides matching TRBD1. V trimming: 4 bases; J trimming: 2 bases; junction bases outside the gene matches: 7. The CDR3 runs 15 residues. In germline, CDR1 is KGHSH, CDR2 LQKENI.

Regarding this clone: This sample includes further DNA sequences coding for the same CDR3. The V gene is TRBV19, the J gene TRBJ2-1, with 13 nucleotides matching TRBD2. After removal of 8 bases from V and 7 bases from J, the junction contained 5 bases not matched to a gene. The germline gives CDR1 LNHDA, CDR2 SQIVND (reference sequence). The CDR3 runs to 14 residues. CDR3 region: CASGGLAGANEQFF. The CDR3 DNA reads as TGTGCCAGTGGAGGACTAGCGGGAGCTAATGAGCAGTTCTTC.

The chain links TRBV6-5 to TRBJ2-4; 9 bases map to TRBD2. The germline gives CDR1 MNHEY, CDR2 SVGAGI. Trimming removed 0 bases from V and 5 bases from J; junction bases left unmatched: 5. The CDR3 length is 16 residues. The CDR3 nucleotides read TGTGCCAGCAGTTACTCCGGGATAGCGGGAGAAAACATTCAGTACTTC. Amino acids: CASSYSGIAGENIQYF.

The V gene is TRBV5-1, the J gene TRBJ2-1; weak D call: TRBD1 (6 bases). The V end was cut by 4 bases, the J end by 5 bases, with 22 bases between. CDR3 size: 17 residues. The germline CDR1 and CDR2 sequences are SGHRS and YFSETQ. CDR3 coding DNA: TGCGCCAGCAGCCTCACCCCCAGGCAGGGGAGAGACAATGAGCAGTTCTTC. It codes for CASSLTPRQGRDNEQFF.

This CDR3 is CAIKGVGFSGKANVLTF. The CDR3 region has the DNA TGTGCCATCAAGGGGGTTGGGTTCTCGGGGAAGGCCAACGTCCTGACTTTC. V is TRBV10-3 and J is TRBJ2-6, with D possibly matching TRBD1 (6 bases). In germline, CDR1 is ENHRY, CDR2 SYGVKD. Trimming left V 7 bases short and J 6 bases short, with 22 bases between. There are 17 residues in the CDR3.

The CDR3 DNA reads TGTGCCAGCACCCGGGTCTCGGAGGGCACAGATACGCAGTATTTT. It yields the protein CASTRVSEGTDTQYF. The chain links TRBV6-1 to TRBJ2-3, with a tentative D call TRBD2 (5 bases). Trimming cost V 7 bases and J 1 base, with 15 bases left between them. The CDR3 spans 15 residues. CDR1 is MNHNS, CDR2 SASEGT, per germline.

This clone was picked up one time. V usage is TRBV7-9 and J usage is TRBJ1-6; TRBD1 matches 7 bases. CDR1 and CDR2 from the germline V gene are SEHNR and FQNEAQ (reference sequence). The CDR3 contains 17 residues. V was pared by 5 bases and J by 10 bases, with 17 bases of the junction left unmatched. Here the CDR3 reads CASSTQDLEGARSPLHF. DNA of the CDR3: TGTGCCAGCAGCACACAAGATCTTGAGGGGGCTAGATCACCCCTCCACTTT. Together with reference TRBV7-9 and TRBJ1-6, the CDR3 gives the full variable domain: DTGVSQNPRHKITKRGQNVTFRCDPISEHNRLYWYRQTLGQGPEFLTYFQNEAQLEKSRLLSDRFSAERPKGSFSTLEIQRTEQGDSAMYLCASSTQDLEGARSPLHFGNGTRLTVT.